The 31 T cell receptor beta chains reported below all come from one sample, sequenced in a study of T cells in Graves' hyperthyroidism and ophthalmopathy. The TCR beta CDR3 regions underwent amplification using RNA transcripts as the source. The HTBI primer set was used in a first-round RT-PCR of the TCR CDR3. TCRdb analysed the multiplex PCR reads with MiXCR anew, one entry per CDR3 protein. The sample shows around 600,000 distinct CDR3 sequences, about 14% of them seen only once. The sequenced material came from blood. The receptors come from a woman aged 45-59 years with Graves' ophthalmopathy.

At least ten counts were recorded for this clonotype. The V call is TRBV2, the J call TRBJ2-4, with D perhaps matching TRBD2 (6 bases). There are 17 residues in the CDR3. CDR1 and CDR2 (germline): SNHLY, FYNNEI. The V end lost 8 bases, the J end lost 4 bases, and 24 bases lay between the germline ends. CDR3 nucleotides: TGTGCCAGCGGAGGGCCCCAGGGATTGCTGAAAAAAAACATTCAGTACTTC. Translated: CASGGPQGLLKKNIQYF.

This clonotype was seen a few times. The chain joins TRBV5-5 to TRBJ2-1, with a weak D call TRBD2 (6 bases). The CDR3 is 16 residues long. V shed 4 bases and J shed 2 bases, with 16 bases lying between them. Germline V gene lookup returns CDR1 SGHKS and CDR2 YYEKEE (reference sequence). The CDR3: CASSPEALATYNEQFF. In DNA, the CDR3 is TGTGCCAGCAGCCCCGAAGCACTAGCCACCTACAATGAGCAGTTCTTC.

This clonotype showed up just a few times. The DNA of the CDR3 is TGCAGCGTCCTAGGACAGGGGGTCACTGAAGCTTTCTTT. It encodes CSVLGQGVTEAFF. The rearrangement uses TRBV29-1 and TRBJ1-1; 10 nucleotides match TRBD1. CDR3 length equals 13 residues. Trimming cost V 6 bases and J 4 bases; bases outside gene matches: 5. CDR1 SQVTM and CDR2 ANQGSEA come from the germline V gene.

This clonotype was seen repeatedly, ten times or more. This chain uses TRBV7-9 with TRBJ2-1, with D perhaps matching TRBD2 (7 bases). Trimming stripped 8 bases from V and 0 bases from J, with 26 bases between. The CDR3 has 19 residues. Germline loops: CDR1 SEHNR, CDR2 FQNEAQ (reference sequence). This CDR3 reads CASRGGGVGRASSYNEQFF. The CDR3 region has the DNA TGTGCCAGCCGAGGGGGGGGCGTTGGGCGGGCGAGCTCCTACAATGAGCAGTTCTTC.

At least ten counts were recorded for this clonotype. V is TRBV13 and J is TRBJ2-1; D is undetermined. V dropped 0 bases and J dropped 8 bases, with 8 bases sitting between them. Germline V gene lookup returns CDR1 PRHDT and CDR2 FYEKMQ (reference sequence). The CDR3 runs to 13 residues. CDR3 DNA: TGTGCCAGCAGCTTAGGAGGGCGTCATGAGCAGTTCTTC. It is translated as CASSLGGRHEQFF.

This clonotype was recorded at least ten times. V and J are TRBV15 and TRBJ1-2, with 8 bases aligning to TRBD1. The CDR3 length is 16 residues. Trimming removed 0 bases from V and 7 bases from J; junction bases left unmatched: 10. Germline V CDR1 and CDR2: LNHNV, YYDKDF (reference sequence). The CDR3 nucleotides are TGTGCCACCAGCAGAGATCCCGTTCGGACAGGGAGTGGCTACACCTTC. Amino acids: CATSRDPVRTGSGYTF. Based on the CDR3 plus reference TRBV15 and TRBJ1-2, the full variable domain is DAMVIQNPRYQVTQFGKPVTLSCSQTLNHNVMYWYQQKSSQAPKLLFHYYDKDFNNEADTPDNFQSRRPNTSFCFLDIRSPGLGDTAMYLCATSRDPVRTGSGYTFGSGTRLTVV.

This clonotype has a count of ten or more. The chain employs TRBV12-3 or TRBV12-4 and TRBJ1-1; D possibly corresponds to TRBD1 (5 bases). V was clipped by 3 bases and J by 6 bases, with 8 bases between them. The CDR3 has 12 residues. The chain's CDR3 is CASSFRGAEAFF. CDR3 in DNA: TGTGCCAGCAGTTTCCGAGGGGCTGAAGCTTTCTTT.

CDR3 DNA: TGCAGTGCTAGACTCCGGGGCGAACTACTATACAATGAGCAGTTCTTC. Protein sequence: CSARLRGELLYNEQFF. This chain connects TRBV20-1 to TRBJ2-1; possibly TRBD1 or TRBD2 for D (5 bases each). The CDR3 has 16 residues. V was pared by 2 bases and J by 4 bases, with 18 bases between. Germline V lookup: CDR1 DFQATT, CDR2 SNEGSKA (reference sequence).

This clonotype was seen a few times. This sequence joins TRBV4-1 and TRBJ1-2; D call uncertain. The CDR3 has 14 residues. Germline V gene lookup returns CDR1 MGHRA and CDR2 YSYEKL. The V end was cut by 0 bases, the J end by 5 bases, with 10 bases between. The CDR3 sequence: CASSQDRARYGYTF. The CDR3 coding sequence is TGCGCCAGCAGCCAAGACCGGGCACGGTATGGCTACACCTTC.

Many counts were recorded for this clonotype. The chain employs TRBV7-2 and TRBJ2-7; D is perhaps TRBD1 (6 bases). This CDR3 is 13 amino acids long. V was clipped by 4 bases and J by 0 bases, with 7 bases between them. Germline CDR1 and CDR2: SGHTA and FQGNSA. CDR3 residues: CASSSDSSYEQYF. The CDR3 DNA follows: TGTGCCAGCAGCTCGGACAGCTCCTACGAGCAGTACTTC.

The CDR3 sequence: CASSLTRDRSYTGELFF. The CDR3 coding sequence is TGTGCCAGCTCACTCACCAGGGACCGGTCGTACACCGGGGAGCTGTTTTTT. The rearrangement uses TRBV18 and TRBJ2-2; tentatively, D is TRBD1 or TRBD2 (5 bases each). Germline V CDR1 and CDR2: KGHSH, LQKENI. The CDR3 covers 17 residues. V was cut by 4 bases and J by 3 bases, with 18 bases left in between.

This clonotype has a handful of counts. The J gene is TRBJ2-5, the V gene TRBV20-1, with a weak D call TRBD1 (6 bases). The germline V and J ends were trimmed by 1 base and 5 bases, with 17 bases remaining between them. The CDR3 length is 15 residues. Germline V gene data show CDR1 as DFQATT and CDR2 as SNEGSKA (reference sequence). The CDR3 DNA follows: TGCAGTGCTAGAGCGGCAGGGGCCTATTCTGAGACCCAGTACTTC. Encoded protein: CSARAAGAYSETQYF.

This clonotype was recorded many times. The gene calls are TRBV6-5 and TRBJ2-7; D is unclear. Germline V gene data show CDR1 as MNHEY and CDR2 as SVGAGI. This CDR3 comprises 13 residues. V lost 0 bases to trimming and J lost 0 bases, with 3 bases between them. In DNA, the CDR3 is TGTGCCAGCAGTTACTCGACCTCCTACGAGCAGTACTTC. Translation: CASSYSTSYEQYF.

This clonotype was seen many times. The CDR3 loop reads CASSYSALASTNEQFF. As DNA, the CDR3 is TGTGCCAGCAGTTACTCAGCCCTAGCTTCGACCAATGAGCAGTTCTTC. This chain uses TRBV6-2 or TRBV6-3 with TRBJ2-1; D is possibly TRBD2 (5 bases). The germline V and J ends were trimmed by 0 bases and 6 bases, with 15 bases remaining between them. Germline CDR1 is MNHEY and CDR2 is SVGEGT. The CDR3 length is 16 residues.

With respect to this clonotype: A single base separates this from a much larger clone, so it may be a read error. The chain recombines TRBV28 with TRBJ2-7; D possibly corresponds to TRBD2 (6 bases). The CDR3 has 14 residues. Germline V gives CDR1 MDHEN, CDR2 SYDVKM. CDR3 loop: CASMSGLRTYKQYF. The DNA of the CDR3 is TGTGCCAGCATGTCGGGACTGCGAACCTACAAGCAGTACTTC.

Many counts were recorded for this clonotype. The chain combines TRBV30 with TRBJ2-3, with 13 positions matching TRBD2. J lost 3 bases, V lost 5 bases, and 2 bases had no gene match. Germline V gives CDR1 GTSNPN, CDR2 SVGIG (reference sequence). CDR3 size: 14 residues. The CDR3 loop reads CAWRTSGSTDTQYF. For the CDR3, the DNA is TGTGCCTGGCGGACTAGCGGGAGTACAGATACGCAGTATTTT. The complete variable domain, with remaining parts taken from reference TRBV30 and TRBJ2-3, reads SQTIHQWPATLVQPVGSPLSLECTVEGTSNPNLYWYRQAAGRGLQLLFYSVGIGQISSEVPQNLSASRPQDRQFILSSKKLLLSDSGFYLCAWRTSGSTDTQYFGPGTRLTVL.

This clonotype was seen more than once but under ten times. The gene calls are TRBV4-2 and TRBJ2-7; 8 bases align to TRBD2. Germline values: CDR1 LGHNA, CDR2 YNFKEQ. This CDR3 is 22 amino acids long. Trimming removed 0 bases from V and 2 bases from J; junction bases left unmatched: 24. CDR3 sequence (DNA): TGTGCCAGCAGCCAAGAACGTTGGAGTGGGTTCGCGGCGGGAGGTGGGCCCTACGAGCAGTACTTC. Translation gives CASSQERWSGFAAGGGPYEQYF.

To note about this clonotype: A much larger clone sits a single nucleotide away, making a read error possible. The J gene is TRBJ2-5, the V gene TRBV20-1, with D possibly matching TRBD2 (7 bases). Germline V CDR1 and CDR2: DFQATT, SNEGSKA (reference sequence). V was clipped by 4 bases and J by 4 bases, with 16 bases between them. This CDR3 is built from 14 residues. CDR3: CSAKGGGSVETQYF. Written as DNA, the CDR3 is TGCAGTGCTAAGGGGGGCGGGAGTGTAGAGACCCAGTACTTC.

The chain joins TRBV5-1 to TRBJ1-4; 8 bases align to TRBD1. The junction had 6 bases not matched to a gene; V was cut back by 4 bases and J by 4 bases. This CDR3 is built from 15 residues. The germline V gene encodes CDR1 SGHRS and CDR2 YFSETQ. In nucleotides, the CDR3 is TGCGCCAGCAGCCGGACAGGGCTACGTAATGAAAAACTGTTTTTT. Translation gives CASSRTGLRNEKLFF.

This clonotype has at least ten counts. The rearrangement joins TRBV11-2 to TRBJ2-4; D is unresolved. Trimming cost V 3 bases and J 2 bases, with 5 bases left between them. The CDR3 sequence is 13 residues long. Germline V gene lookup returns CDR1 SGHAT and CDR2 FQNNGV. The CDR3 loop reads CASSFGSKNIQYF. DNA of the CDR3: TGTGCCAGCAGCTTCGGATCCAAAAACATTCAGTACTTC.

This clonotype was found many times. The chain's CDR3 is CSAYGQGGSYEQYF. CDR3 sequence (DNA): TGCAGTGCTTATGGACAGGGAGGCTCCTACGAGCAGTACTTC. The V gene is TRBV20-1, the J gene TRBJ2-7; TRBD1 matches 8 bases. The germline CDR1 and CDR2 sequences are DFQATT and SNEGSKA (reference sequence). The CDR3 spans 14 residues. The junction had 6 bases not matched to a gene; V was cut back by 5 bases and J by 0 bases.

The V call is TRBV4-3, the J call TRBJ2-1; the D gene is possibly TRBD1 (7 bases). The CDR3 is made up of 16 amino acids. The V gene's germline CDR1 is LGHNA and CDR2 YSLEER. Trimming took off 0 bases at V and 1 base at J, with 10 bases between the two ends. The CDR3 coding sequence is TGCGCCAGCAGCCAAGAGGAGGGACAGTCCTACAATGAGCAGTTCTTC. Translating it yields CASSQEEGQSYNEQFF.

In its sample, this clonotype was seen many times. This chain connects TRBV9 to TRBJ1-1; no definite D call. The ends were cut back, 0 bases at V and 0 bases at J, with 9 bases in the middle. This CDR3 is 15 amino acids long. Germline lookup yields CDR1 SGDLS and CDR2 YYNGEE. CDR3 in amino acids: CASSVGLQMNTEAFF. CDR3 bases: TGTGCCAGCAGCGTAGGTCTACAGATGAACACTGAAGCTTTCTTT.

This clonotype showed up many times. V gene TRBV20-1 combines with J gene TRBJ2-7; D uncertain. Germline CDR1 and CDR2: DFQATT and SNEGSKA (reference sequence). This CDR3 spans 15 amino acids. V was trimmed by 0 bases and J by 1 base, leaving 13 bases between them. The CDR3 DNA sequence: TGCAGTGCTAGAGATGAAGACTCCTATTCCTACGAGCAGTACTTC. It specifies CSARDEDSYSYEQYF.

This clonotype occurred many times. The chain uses TRBV24-1 and TRBJ2-1; TRBD1 is a possible D gene (6 bases). V dropped 3 bases and J dropped 2 bases, with 16 bases sitting between them. Looked up from germline, CDR1 is KGHDR and CDR2 is SFDVKD. This CDR3 comprises 17 residues. CDR3 residues: CATSDTRTALTYNEQFF. The CDR3 DNA sequence: TGTGCCACCAGTGATACTCGGACAGCTTTGACCTACAATGAGCAGTTCTTC.

As regards this clonotype: Given a much more abundant clone one base away, this may be a read error. This chain links TRBV20-1 with TRBJ1-1; the D gene is possibly TRBD1 (5 bases). Trimming shortened V by 0 bases and J by 12 bases, and 26 bases separated the two germline ends. Germline V gene lookup returns CDR1 DFQATT and CDR2 SNEGSKA (reference sequence). The CDR3 is made up of 16 amino acids. In DNA form, the CDR3 reads TGCAGTGCTAGAGATCACCGCCAGAGCCGGGACGGGAGAACTTTCTTT. It specifies CSARDHRQSRDGRTFF.

This clonotype has a count of ten or more. V gene TRBV27 combines with J gene TRBJ2-7, with D possibly matching TRBD1 (6 bases). The CDR3 has 17 residues. V lost 6 bases and J lost 3, with 24 bases in between. The V gene's germline CDR1 is MNHEY and CDR2 SMNVEV (reference sequence). CDR3 DNA: TGTGCCAGCAGGCGGCCCATCACAGGGTCCTACCTCTACGAGCAGTACTTC. Translated: CASRRPITGSYLYEQYF.

Many counts were recorded for this clonotype. The V call is TRBV5-6, the J call TRBJ1-2, with D unresolved. The CDR3 covers 16 residues. The V end lost 4 bases, the J end lost 3 bases, and 19 bases lay between the germline ends. The germline gives CDR1 SGHDT, CDR2 YYEEEE. The DNA for the CDR3 is TGTGCCAGCAGCCTGCCGGGCCACAAACGGGACTATGGCTACACCTTC. It codes for CASSLPGHKRDYGYTF.

This clonotype occurred many times. This rearrangement joins TRBV28 to TRBJ2-7; D is unresolved. The CDR3 length is 14 residues. Germline values: CDR1 MDHEN, CDR2 SYDVKM. Trimming took 3 bases from V and 3 from J, leaving 12 bases between them. The CDR3 protein is CASSLDGELYEQYF. CDR3 nucleotide sequence: TGTGCCAGCAGTTTGGACGGAGAGCTCTACGAGCAGTACTTC.

The CDR3 DNA sequence: TGCGCCAGCTGGCGGGAGGGGGGCCAAGATACGCAGTATTTT. As protein: CASWREGGQDTQYF. The chain employs TRBV5-1 and TRBJ2-3, with TRBD2 matching 9 bases. CDR3 length: 14 residues. The germline gives CDR1 SGHRS, CDR2 YFSETQ. The V segment lost 7 bases and the J segment 5 bases; nucleotides outside the gene matches: 8.

This clonotype was seen a few times. A much more abundant neighbour one base away suggests this may be a read error. The V call is TRBV28, the J call TRBJ1-2; possible D gene TRBD1, 6 bases. Trimming removed 2 bases at V and 8 bases at J, with 18 bases between. The CDR3 consists of 15 residues. Germline lookup yields CDR1 MDHEN and CDR2 SYDVKM. The CDR3 DNA is TGTGCCAGCAGTTTAATCCACAGGGAGGGTAAGGGCTACACCTTC. Protein sequence: CASSLIHREGKGYTF.